This T cell receptor beta chain was identified in a study of blood T cell repertoires in COVID-19. Followed over time, Seattle patients had been enrolled while infection was active. This clone has a single count. Source study methods: Reference gene primer amplification gave estimated nucleated cell counts. The table came from immunoSEQ multiplex PCR; TCRdb's copy has only in-frame clones and leaves some out. V, J and clone size were drawn from that table, and D and trimming were deduced from the DNA. In the table there are hundreds of thousands of clones, around 87% of which are singletons. V lost 6 bases and J 0 bases, leaving 14 bases between the germline ends. Germline CDR1 reads LGHNT; CDR2 reads FRNRAP. This CDR3 has 16 amino acids.

The clonotype was recovered from a woman between 45 and 65 years old with COVID-19, enrolled during active disease. This chain connects TRBV12-5 to TRBJ2-2; D might be TRBD2 (5 bases). The specimen was peripheral blood. CDR3 sequence reads: CASGSPGMTNTGELFF. For the CDR3, the DNA is TGTGCTAGTGGATCCCCGGGGATGACGAACACCGGGGAGCTGTTTTTT.